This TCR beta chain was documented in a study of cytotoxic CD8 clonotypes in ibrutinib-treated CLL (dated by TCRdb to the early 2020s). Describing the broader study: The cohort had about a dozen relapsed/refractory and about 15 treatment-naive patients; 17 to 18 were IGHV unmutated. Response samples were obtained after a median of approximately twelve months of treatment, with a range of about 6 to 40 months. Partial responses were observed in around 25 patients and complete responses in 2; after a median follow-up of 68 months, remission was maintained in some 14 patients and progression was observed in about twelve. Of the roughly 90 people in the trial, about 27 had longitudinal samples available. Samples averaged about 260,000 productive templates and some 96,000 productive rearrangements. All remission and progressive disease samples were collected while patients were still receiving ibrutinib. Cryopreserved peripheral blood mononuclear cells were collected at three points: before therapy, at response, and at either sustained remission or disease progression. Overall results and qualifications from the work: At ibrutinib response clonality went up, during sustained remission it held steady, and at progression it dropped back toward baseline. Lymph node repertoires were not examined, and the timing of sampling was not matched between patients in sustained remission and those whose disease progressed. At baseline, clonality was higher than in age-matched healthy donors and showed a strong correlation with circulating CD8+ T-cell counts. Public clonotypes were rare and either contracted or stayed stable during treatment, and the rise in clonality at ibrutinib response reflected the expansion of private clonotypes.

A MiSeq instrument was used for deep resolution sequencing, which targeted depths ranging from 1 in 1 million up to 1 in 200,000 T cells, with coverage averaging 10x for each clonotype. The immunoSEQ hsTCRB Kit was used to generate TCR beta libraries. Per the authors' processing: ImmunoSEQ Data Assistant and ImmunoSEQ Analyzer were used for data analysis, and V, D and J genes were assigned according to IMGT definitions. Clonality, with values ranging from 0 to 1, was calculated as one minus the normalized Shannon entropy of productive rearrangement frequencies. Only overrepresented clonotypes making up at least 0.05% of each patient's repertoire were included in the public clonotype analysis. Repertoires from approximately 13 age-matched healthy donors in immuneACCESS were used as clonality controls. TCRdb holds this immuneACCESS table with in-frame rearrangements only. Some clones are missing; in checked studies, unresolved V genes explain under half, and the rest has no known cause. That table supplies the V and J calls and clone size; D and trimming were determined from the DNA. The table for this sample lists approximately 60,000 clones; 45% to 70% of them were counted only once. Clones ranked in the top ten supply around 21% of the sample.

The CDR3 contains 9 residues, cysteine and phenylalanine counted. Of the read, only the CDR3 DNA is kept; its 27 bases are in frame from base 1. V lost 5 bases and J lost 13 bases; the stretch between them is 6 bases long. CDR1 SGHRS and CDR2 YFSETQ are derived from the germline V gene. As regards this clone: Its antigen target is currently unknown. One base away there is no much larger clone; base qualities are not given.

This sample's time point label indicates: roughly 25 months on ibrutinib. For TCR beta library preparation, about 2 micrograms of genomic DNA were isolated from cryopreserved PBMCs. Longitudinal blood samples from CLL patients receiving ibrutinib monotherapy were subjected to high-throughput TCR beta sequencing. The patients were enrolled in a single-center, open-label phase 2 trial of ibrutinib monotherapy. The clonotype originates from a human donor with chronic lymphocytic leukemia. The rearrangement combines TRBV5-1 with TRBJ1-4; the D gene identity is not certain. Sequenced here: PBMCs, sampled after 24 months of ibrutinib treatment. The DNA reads TGCGCCAGCAGTTTAGCACTGTTTTTT. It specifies CASSLALFF.